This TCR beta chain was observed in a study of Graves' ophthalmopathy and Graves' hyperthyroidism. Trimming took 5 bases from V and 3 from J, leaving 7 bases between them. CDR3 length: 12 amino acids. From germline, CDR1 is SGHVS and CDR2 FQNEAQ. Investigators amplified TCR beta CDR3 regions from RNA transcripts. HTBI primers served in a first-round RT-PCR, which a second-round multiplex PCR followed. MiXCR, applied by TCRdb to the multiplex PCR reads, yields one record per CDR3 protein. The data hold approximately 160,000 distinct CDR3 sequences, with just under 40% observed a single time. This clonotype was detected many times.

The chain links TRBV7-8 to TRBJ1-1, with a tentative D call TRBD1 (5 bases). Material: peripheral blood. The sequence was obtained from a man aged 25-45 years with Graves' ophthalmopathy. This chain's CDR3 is CASSPGYTEAFF. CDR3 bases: TGTGCCAGCAGCCCAGGGTACACTGAAGCTTTCTTT.